These 20 T cell receptor beta chains came from one sample sequenced in a study of STAT5B mutations in CD4+ large granular lymphocyte leukemia. The protocol was immunoSEQ multiplex PCR, while the TCRdb copy is restricted to in-frame clones and leaves out a portion. The sample carries 15,000 to 20,000 clones, approximately 88% recorded once. Sample: CD4+ T cells from blood buffy coats. These receptors were collected from a human donor in good health.

This clone was found a few times. The gene calls are TRBV10-3 and TRBJ2-1; no definite D call. Germline values: CDR1 ENHRY, CDR2 SYGVKD. Trimming pared 10 bases from V and 7 bases from J, leaving 11 bases between. CDR3 length: 11 amino acids. CDR3 protein: CASSELNEQFF. CDR3 sequence (DNA): TGTGCCAGTTCGGAGTTGAATGAGCAGTTCTTC.

V is TRBV2 and J is TRBJ2-1; D perhaps matches TRBD2 (6 bases). With 3 bases removed from V and 3 bases from J, the gap between germline ends came to 12 bases. CDR1 is SNHLY, CDR2 FYNNEI, per germline. This CDR3 region has 15 residues. CDR3 sequence (DNA): TGTGCCAGCAGTGAGGGGGGTCGGGGCTACAATGAGCAGTTCTTC. It yields the protein CASSEGGRGYNEQFF.

This rearrangement joins TRBV5-6 to TRBJ1-1; D unclear. V lost 5 bases to trimming and J lost 0 bases, with 14 bases between them. This CDR3 spans 15 amino acids. Germline loops: CDR1 SGHDT, CDR2 YYEEEE. The CDR3 spells CASRYSPVLNTEAFF. In nucleotides, the CDR3 is TGTGCCAGCAGATACTCTCCGGTATTGAACACTGAAGCTTTCTTT.

V gene TRBV2 combines with J gene TRBJ1-1, with D perhaps matching TRBD1 (5 bases). This CDR3 spans 13 amino acids. V was trimmed by 6 bases and J by 2 bases, leaving 10 bases between them. The germline CDR1 and CDR2 sequences are SNHLY and FYNNEI. CDR3 bases: TGTGCCAGCAGGTCCGGGACTAACACTGAAGCTTTCTTT. Translated: CASRSGTNTEAFF. Full variable domain (outside the CDR3, taken from reference TRBV2 and TRBJ1-1): EPEVTQTPSHQVTQMGQEVILRCVPISNHLYFYWYRQILGQKVEFLVSFYNNEISEKSEIFDDQFSVERPDGSNFTLKIRSTKLEDSAMYFCASRSGTNTEAFFGQGTRLTVV.

The chain couples TRBV6-5 to TRBJ1-1, with 7 bases fitting TRBD1. Germline V gene data show CDR1 as MNHEY and CDR2 as SVGAGI. V trimming: 5 bases; J trimming: 6 bases; junction bases outside the gene matches: 12. The CDR3 loop spans 15 amino acids. The CDR3 DNA is TGTGCCAGCAGTCCTAGGGACAGAGGGTCCCCTGAAGCTTTCTTT. It translates to CASSPRDRGSPEAFF.

This clone is deemed medium-sized. The gene calls are TRBV4-2 and TRBJ2-7, with 9 nucleotides matching TRBD1. The CDR3 consists of 15 residues. The germline V gene has CDR1 LGHNA and CDR2 YNFKEQ. V lost 0 bases to trimming and J lost 3 bases; unmatched junction nucleotides: 3. CDR3 protein: CASSQEETGGYEQYF. The CDR3 DNA reads as TGTGCCAGCAGCCAAGAGGAGACAGGGGGCTACGAGCAGTACTTC.

V usage is TRBV7-2 and J usage is TRBJ1-2; 9 nucleotides match TRBD1. Germline V gives CDR1 SGHTA, CDR2 FQGNSA. With 1 base clipped from V and 3 bases from J, the junction kept 6 bases outside the gene matches. The CDR3 contains 16 residues. The CDR3: CASSLGDRVGDYGYTF. The DNA of the CDR3 is TGTGCCAGCAGCTTAGGGGACAGGGTTGGAGACTATGGCTACACCTTC.

The genes are TRBV14 and TRBJ2-1; 8 bases are shared with TRBD2. The CDR3 sequence is 17 residues long. The germline V gene encodes CDR1 SGHDN and CDR2 FVKESK. After removal of 4 bases from V and 5 bases from J, the junction contained 13 bases not matched to a gene. Here the CDR3 reads CASSPNLLAGADNEQFF. The CDR3 DNA is TGTGCCAGCAGCCCGAACTTGCTAGCGGGCGCAGACAATGAGCAGTTCTTC.

This sequence joins TRBV6-1 and TRBJ2-1, with 11 bases fitting TRBD2. Germline V gene data show CDR1 as MNHNS and CDR2 as SASEGT. This CDR3 comprises 14 residues. J gave up 9 bases and V 8 bases, and 9 bases lay outside the gene matches. The CDR3 here is CASELGTSGGEQFF. CDR3 sequence (DNA): TGTGCCAGCGAACTCGGGACTAGCGGTGGTGAGCAGTTCTTC.

The chain couples TRBV15 to TRBJ2-7; maybe TRBD2 (5 bases). Trimming took 1 base from V and 6 from J, leaving 13 bases between them. The germline V gene encodes CDR1 LNHNV and CDR2 YYDKDF (reference sequence). The CDR3 is 14 residues long. DNA of the CDR3: TGTGCCACCAGCAGAGGTGGGCGGGTCTCCGAGCAGTACTTC. This codes for CATSRGGRVSEQYF.

This sequence joins TRBV6-5 and TRBJ1-2; D may be TRBD1 (6 bases). The CDR3 has 15 residues. Germline V CDR1 and CDR2: MNHEY, SVGAGI. With 2 bases removed from V and 5 bases from J, the gap between germline ends came to 15 bases. CDR3 loop: CASSYKGGGRYGYTF. In DNA form, the CDR3 reads TGTGCCAGCAGTTACAAGGGGGGCGGCCGATATGGCTACACCTTC.

The chain combines TRBV27 with TRBJ2-2, with D hard to call. CDR3 length: 14 amino acids. The germline V and J ends were trimmed by 6 bases and 4 bases, with 12 bases remaining between them. Germline V CDR1 and CDR2: MNHEY, SMNVEV (reference sequence). This CDR3 is CASSSGPFTGELFF. The CDR3 DNA reads TGTGCCAGCAGCTCCGGGCCCTTCACCGGGGAGCTGTTTTTT.

This clone was seen once. This sequence joins TRBV29-1 and TRBJ2-5; 8 nucleotides match TRBD2. CDR3 length: 11 amino acids. With 7 bases clipped from V and 4 bases from J, the junction kept 2 bases outside the gene matches. Per the germline V gene, CDR1 is SQVTM and CDR2 is ANQGSEA. The CDR3 loop reads CSGGLGETQYF. The DNA for the CDR3 is TGCAGCGGGGGACTAGGAGAGACCCAGTACTTC.

The sample holds a few counts of this clone. The genes are TRBV19 and TRBJ1-1; tentative D call: TRBD1 (6 bases). The length of the CDR3 is 13 residues. Germline CDR1 LNHDA, CDR2 SQIVND (reference sequence). Trimming pared 9 bases from V and 0 bases from J, leaving 11 bases between. The CDR3: CASHNRVNTEAFF. The CDR3 DNA sequence: TGTGCCAGCCACAACAGGGTGAACACTGAAGCTTTCTTT.

The genes are TRBV6-5 and TRBJ2-5; TRBD2 matches at 11 bases. The tail of the sequence fits TRBJ2-7 better, so the J call may be wrong. The CDR3 has 16 amino acids. Germline CDR1 MNHEY, CDR2 SVGAGI. CDR3 sequence: CASSHLASGRTYEQYF. In DNA form, the CDR3 reads TGTGCCAGCAGTCACTTAGCTAGCGGGAGGACCTACGAGCAGTACTTC.

The chain combines TRBV5-5 with TRBJ1-5; no definite D call. This CDR3 comprises 15 residues. CDR1 and CDR2 (germline): SGHKS, YYEKEE (reference sequence). Trimming left V 0 bases short and J 11 bases short, with 18 bases between. DNA of the CDR3: TGTGCCAGCAGCTTGGTTGCTCAGGAACTGGTTGCCCAGCATTTT. Translated: CASSLVAQELVAQHF. Full variable domain (remainder filled in from reference TRBV5-5 and TRBJ1-5): DAGVTQSPTHLIKTRGQQVTLRCSPISGHKSVSWYQQVLGQGPQFIFQYYEKEERGRGNFPDRFSARQFPNYSSELNVNALLLGDSALYLCASSLVAQELVAQHFGDGTRLSIL.

J is TRBJ1-5 and V is TRBV19; D gene ambiguous. V was cut by 3 bases and J by 4 bases, with 10 bases left in between. Germline V gives CDR1 LNHDA, CDR2 SQIVND (reference sequence). This CDR3 is built from 14 residues. CDR3 DNA sequence: TGTGCCAGTAGTATGGGCAGGTATAATCAGCCCCAGCATTTT. Residues: CASSMGRYNQPQHF.

This clone was counted between two and nine times. The genes are TRBV4-2 and TRBJ2-1, with D possibly TRBD2 on 6 matching bases. V gave up 2 bases and J gave up 6 bases, with 11 bases separating them. The CDR3 is made up of 14 amino acids. Germline loops: CDR1 LGHNA, CDR2 YNFKEQ. The CDR3, as DNA: TGTGCCAGCAGCCAACCGGGACTCGGCAATGAGCAGTTCTTC. Protein sequence: CASSQPGLGNEQFF.

The gene calls are TRBV30 and TRBJ2-2; D is perhaps TRBD2 (6 bases). Germline values: CDR1 GTSNPN, CDR2 SVGIG (reference sequence). The CDR3 loop spans 11 amino acids. The chain's CDR3 is CAQRDTGELFF. CDR3 nucleotides: TGTGCGCAGCGGGACACCGGGGAGCTGTTTTTT.

Only a few counts were recorded for this clone. Other DNA variants within this sample encode the same CDR3. J is TRBJ2-7 and V is TRBV18; unclear D gene. Germline V CDR1 and CDR2: KGHSH, LQKENI. This CDR3 is 12 amino acids long. With 3 bases removed from V and 6 bases from J, the gap between germline ends came to 9 bases. The CDR3 is CASSPDGAEQYF. The CDR3 nucleotides are TGTGCCAGCTCACCGGACGGCGCCGAGCAGTACTTC.